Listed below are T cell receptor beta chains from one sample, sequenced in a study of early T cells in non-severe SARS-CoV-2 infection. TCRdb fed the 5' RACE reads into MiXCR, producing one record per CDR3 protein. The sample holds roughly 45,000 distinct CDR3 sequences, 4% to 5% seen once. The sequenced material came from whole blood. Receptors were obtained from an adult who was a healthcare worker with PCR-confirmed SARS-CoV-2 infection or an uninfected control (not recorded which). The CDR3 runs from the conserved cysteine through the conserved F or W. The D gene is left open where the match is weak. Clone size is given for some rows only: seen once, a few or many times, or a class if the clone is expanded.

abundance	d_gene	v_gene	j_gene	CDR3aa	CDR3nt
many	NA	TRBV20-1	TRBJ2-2	CSAYRGMNTGELFF	TGCAGTGCTTATAGGGGGATGAACACCGGGGAGCTGTTTTTT
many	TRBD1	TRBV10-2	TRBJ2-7	CASSQKQGAKYEQYF	TGCGCCAGCAGCCAGAAACAGGGGGCGAAATACGAGCAGTACTTC
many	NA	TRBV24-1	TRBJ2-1	CATTSRVGEQFF	TGTGCCACCACCTCCCGAGTCGGTGAGCAGTTCTTC
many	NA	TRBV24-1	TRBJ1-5	CATSDTGYTQPQHF	TGTGCCACCAGTGATACGGGGTATACTCAGCCCCAGCATTTT
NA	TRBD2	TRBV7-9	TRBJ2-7	CASDSGSLNSYEQYF	TGTGCCAGTGATAGCGGGAGCCTGAATTCCTACGAGCAGTACTTC
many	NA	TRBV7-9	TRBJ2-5	CASSLSWGARRETQYF	TGTGCCAGCAGCTTGAGTTGGGGGGCGCGACGAGAGACCCAGTACTTC
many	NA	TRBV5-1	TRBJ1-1	CASSLFGGTEAFF	TGCGCCAGCAGCCTATTTGGGGGGACTGAAGCTTTCTTT
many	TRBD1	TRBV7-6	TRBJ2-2	CASSLGQGSTGELFF	TGTGCCAGCAGCCTGGGACAGGGGAGCACCGGGGAGCTGTTTTTT
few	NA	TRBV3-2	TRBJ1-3	CASSQYRVSSGNTIYF	TGTGCCAGCAGCCAATACAGGGTTAGCTCTGGAAACACCATATATTTT
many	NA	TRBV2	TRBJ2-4	CASMWGSAQNIQYF	TGTGCCAGCATGTGGGGATCAGCACAAAACATTCAGTACTTC
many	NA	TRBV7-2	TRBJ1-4	CASSWAGQNEKLFF	TGTGCCAGCAGCTGGGCAGGCCAAAATGAAAAACTGTTTTTT
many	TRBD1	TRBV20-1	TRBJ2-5	CSARNSGGHPRLQETQYF	TGCAGTGCTAGAAATTCAGGGGGACACCCGAGACTTCAAGAGACCCAGTACTTC
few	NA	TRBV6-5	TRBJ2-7	CASSYSVSYEQYF	TGTGCCAGCAGTTACTCCGTCAGTTACGAGCAGTACTTC
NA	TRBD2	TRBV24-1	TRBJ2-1	CATSDPSGTSGSSYNEQFF	TGTGCCACCAGTGATCCTTCCGGGACTAGCGGGAGCTCCTACAATGAGCAGTTCTTC
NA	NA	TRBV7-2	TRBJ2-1	CASSLRRDEQFF	TGTGCCAGCAGCTTAAGGAGGGATGAGCAGTTCTTC
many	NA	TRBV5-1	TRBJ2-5	CASSLDVYQETQYF	TGCGCCAGCAGCTTGGATGTTTACCAAGAGACCCAGTACTTC
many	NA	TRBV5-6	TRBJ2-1	CASSLIEPGEQFF	TGTGCCAGCAGCCTGATAGAGCCCGGGGAGCAGTTCTTC
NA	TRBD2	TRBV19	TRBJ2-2	CASSIAGVDTGELFF	TGTGCCAGTAGCATAGCGGGAGTGGATACCGGGGAGCTGTTTTTT
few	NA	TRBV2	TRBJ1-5	CASSVGLEGNQPQHF	TGTGCCAGCAGTGTCGGCCTAGAGGGCAATCAGCCCCAGCATTTT
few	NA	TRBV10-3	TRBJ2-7	CAISEPDRPSGGYEQYF	TGTGCCATCAGTGAGCCCGACAGGCCCAGCGGTGGGTACGAGCAGTACTTC
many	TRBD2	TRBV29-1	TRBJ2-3	CSVGTSGTDTQYF	TGCAGCGTTGGGACTAGCGGCACAGATACGCAGTATTTT
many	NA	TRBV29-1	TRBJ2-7	CSVAGRTPPYEQYF	TGCAGCGTTGCCGGCAGGACGCCGCCCTACGAGCAGTACTTC
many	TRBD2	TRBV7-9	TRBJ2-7	CASSSGIPSGGAYEQYF	TGTGCCAGCAGCTCAGGGATCCCAAGCGGGGGCGCCTACGAGCAGTACTTC
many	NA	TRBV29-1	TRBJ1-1	CSVGRVNTEAFF	TGCAGCGTTGGTAGGGTGAACACTGAAGCTTTCTTT
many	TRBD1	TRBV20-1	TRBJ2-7	CSASGLSWDRVSYEQYF	TGCAGTGCTAGCGGACTTTCATGGGACAGGGTCTCCTACGAGCAGTACTTC
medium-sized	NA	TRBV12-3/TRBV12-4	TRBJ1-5	CASSRTESNQPQHF	TGTGCCAGCAGCAGGACAGAAAGCAATCAGCCCCAGCATTTT